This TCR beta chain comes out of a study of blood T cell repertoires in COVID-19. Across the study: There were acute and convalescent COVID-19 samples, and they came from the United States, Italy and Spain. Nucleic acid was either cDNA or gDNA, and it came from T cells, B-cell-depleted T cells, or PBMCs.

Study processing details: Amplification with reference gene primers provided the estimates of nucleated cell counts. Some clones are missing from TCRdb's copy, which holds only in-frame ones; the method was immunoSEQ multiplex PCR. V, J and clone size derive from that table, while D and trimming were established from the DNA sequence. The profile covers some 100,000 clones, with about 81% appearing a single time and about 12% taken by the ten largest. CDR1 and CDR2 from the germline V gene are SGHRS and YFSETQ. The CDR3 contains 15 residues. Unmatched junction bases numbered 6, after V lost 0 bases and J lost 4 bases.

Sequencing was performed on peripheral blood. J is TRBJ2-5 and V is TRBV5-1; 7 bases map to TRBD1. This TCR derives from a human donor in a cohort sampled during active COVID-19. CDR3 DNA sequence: TGCGCCAGCAGCTTGGGATCCCCAGGGGGAGAGACCCAGTACTTC. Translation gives CASSLGSPGGETQYF.